Sequencing of this T cell receptor (beta chain) was carried out in a study of cytomegalovirus exposure and HLA in healthy donors. Broader study findings: For most TCR sequences rarity was the rule, although some public TCRs occurred in many donors.

The CDR3 sequence is 16 residues long. The germline gives CDR1 MRHNA, CDR2 SNTAGT. The V segment lost 6 bases and the J segment 5 bases; nucleotides outside the gene matches: 14. Concerning this clone: Its antigen is currently unknown.

Primers for the PCR totalled 60 Vbeta and 13 Jbeta. Libraries were prepared by immunoSEQ multiplex PCR; TCRdb keeps only in-frame clonotypes and omits some of them. The repertoire includes 110,000 or so clones, 60% to 85% of them detected once, and around 1.3% sits in the top ten. This chain connects TRBV6-4 to TRBJ2-7, with TRBD1 matching over 9 bases. The TCR originated in a man between 40 and 49 years old in good health and CMV-seronegative. The sample taken for sequencing was PBMCs. CDR3 sequence: CASRTQPGTGRDEQYF. CDR3 nucleotide sequence: TGTGCCAGCAGGACCCAACCCGGGACAGGGCGTGACGAGCAGTACTTC.